The text below deals with one T cell receptor (beta chain). Original data processing: For nucleated cells, counts were estimated from reference gene primer amplification. The assay was immunoSEQ multiplex PCR, and TCRdb's table has in-frame clones only and misses some. V and J calls and clone size come straight from that table; D and trimming were deduced from the DNA. In the table there are about 130,000 clones, about 79% of which are singletons. These data are taken from a study of blood T cell repertoires in COVID-19. Study at large: The United States, Italy and Spain supplied acute and convalescent COVID-19 samples. PBMCs, B-cell-depleted T cells, or T cells provided the cDNA or gDNA that made up the material.

Material: peripheral blood. This sequence was found in a man in his forties with active or convalescent COVID-19.

The CDR3 nucleotides read TGTGCCAGCAGTTACCCCGGACAGGGTGCGGACACTGAAGCTTTCTTT. Amino acids: CASSYPGQGADTEAFF. The chain links TRBV6-6 to TRBJ1-1; 8 bases align to TRBD1. The germline V gene has CDR1 MNHNY and CDR2 SVGAGI (reference sequence). The CDR3 totals 16 residues. Trimming cost V 2 bases and J 3 bases; bases outside gene matches: 8.